This entry lists 21 T cell receptor beta chains sequenced from one sample in a study of control samples from healthy donors and cancer patients (dated by TCRdb to about 2020). The protocol used for the library was the immunoSEQ multiplex PCR assay. TCRdb's version of the immuneACCESS table is confined to in-frame rearrangements and falls short of the full clone set. An unresolved V gene accounts for under half of the shortfall where checked; the remainder is of unknown origin. For this sample the table gives about 220,000 clones, of which just under 95% were detected only once. Approximately 1.4% of the sample belongs to the ten largest clones. Sequencing was carried out using blood. Receptor source: a man aged 45-60 years in good health.

The chain combines TRBV3-1 (or the pseudogene TRBV3-2) with TRBJ2-4, with a weak D call TRBD1 (7 bases). The CDR3 length is 14 residues. CDR1 LGHDT and CDR2 YNNKEL come from the germline V gene (reference sequence). Trimming pared 7 bases from V and 6 bases from J, leaving 16 bases between. CDR3 loop: CASTLRGAGNIQYF. Here the CDR3 DNA reads TGTGCCAGCACCCTCAGGGGGGCGGGAAACATTCAGTACTTC.

This chain's CDR3 is CASRYRTGTYNEQFF. CDR3 coding DNA: TGTGCCAGCAGATACCGGACAGGGACCTACAATGAGCAGTTCTTC. The chain couples TRBV28 to TRBJ2-1, with 8 bases identical to TRBD1. CDR1 is MDHEN, CDR2 SYDVKM, per germline. With V trimmed by 6 bases and J by 2 bases, 6 bases remained unmatched. This CDR3 spans 15 amino acids.

Comments on this clone: Other DNA sequences in this sample translate to the same CDR3. The chain recombines TRBV28 with TRBJ2-7; D not certain. Trimming removed 6 bases at V and 3 bases at J, with 6 bases between. CDR1 is MDHEN and CDR2 is SYDVKM in the germline V gene. The CDR3 length is 11 residues. CDR3 in DNA: TGTGCCAGCAGCGCAAACTACGAGCAGTACTTC. This translates into CASSANYEQYF.

J is TRBJ2-1 and V is TRBV7-3; D is uncertain. The CDR3 is 15 residues long. The germline CDR1 and CDR2 sequences are SGHTA and FQGTGA. V was pared by 4 bases and J by 1 base, with 11 bases between. The CDR3 region has the DNA TGTGCCAGCAGCTCCGGGCCCGTATCCTACAATGAGCAGTTCTTC. Amino acid sequence: CASSSGPVSYNEQFF.

This sequence joins TRBV7-2 and TRBJ2-3; the D is unclear. This CDR3 has 13 residues. V was clipped by 1 base and J by 5 bases, with 7 bases between them. Germline CDR1 and CDR2: SGHTA and FQGNSA. CDR3 nucleotide sequence: TGTGCCAGCAGCTTAGGGTCGGGAGATACGCAGTATTTT. It is translated as CASSLGSGDTQYF. Supplemented by reference TRBV7-2 and TRBJ2-3, the full variable domain reads GAGVSQSPSNKVTEKGKDVELRCDPISGHTALYWYRQSLGQGLEFLIYFQGNSAPDKSGLPSDRFSAERTGGSVSTLTIQRTQQEDSAVYLCASSLGSGDTQYFGPGTRLTVL.

Of note for this clone: Other DNA sequences from this sample encode an identical CDR3 as well. This chain links TRBV7-2 with TRBJ2-7; perhaps D is TRBD1 or TRBD2 (6 bases each). V was trimmed by 1 base and J by 4 bases, leaving 14 bases between them. The CDR3 length is 15 residues. CDR1 and CDR2 from the germline V gene are SGHTA and FQGNSA. CDR3: CASSLDAGGSYEQYF. The CDR3 DNA is TGTGCCAGCAGCTTAGATGCCGGGGGCTCGTACGAGCAGTACTTC.

The chain couples TRBV9 to TRBJ2-3, with 10 bases identical to TRBD2. The germline V gene has CDR1 SGDLS and CDR2 YYNGEE. With V trimmed by 0 bases and J by 3 bases, 4 bases remained unmatched. The CDR3 has 16 amino acids. CDR3 nucleotides: TGTGCCAGCAGCGTAGTCCCTAGCGGGGGAACAGATACGCAGTATTTT. This codes for CASSVVPSGGTDTQYF.

The chain links TRBV2 to TRBJ1-1, with D possibly matching TRBD1 (6 bases). Germline loops: CDR1 SNHLY, CDR2 FYNNEI. CDR3 length: 14 amino acids. V lost 1 base and J 4 bases, leaving 10 bases between the germline ends. CDR3 coding DNA: TGTGCCAGCAGTGAAGAAGGGGGTGGCACTGAAGCTTTCTTT. Protein sequence: CASSEEGGGTEAFF. Full variable domain (missing parts from reference TRBV2 and TRBJ1-1): EPEVTQTPSHQVTQMGQEVILRCVPISNHLYFYWYRQILGQKVEFLVSFYNNEISEKSEIFDDQFSVERPDGSNFTLKIRSTKLEDSAMYFCASSEEGGGTEAFFGQGTRLTVV.

The chain uses TRBV6-5 and TRBJ1-1; D gene ambiguous. With 2 bases removed from V and 3 bases from J, the gap between germline ends came to 16 bases. CDR3 length: 16 amino acids. Germline V gene lookup returns CDR1 MNHEY and CDR2 SVGAGI. CDR3 sequence reads: CASSYNRQTIHTEAFF. CDR3 sequence (DNA): TGTGCCAGCAGTTACAATAGGCAAACCATACACACTGAAGCTTTCTTT.

This sequence joins TRBV4-1 and TRBJ1-2; maybe TRBD1 (5 bases). V was pared by 2 bases and J by 3 bases, with 7 bases between. The CDR3 consists of 13 residues. Germline CDR1 reads MGHRA; CDR2 reads YSYEKL. The CDR3 reads CASSQSRDYGYTF. In nucleotides, the CDR3 is TGCGCCAGCAGCCAATCCAGGGACTATGGCTACACCTTC.

The gene calls are TRBV28 and TRBJ1-5; a possible D gene is TRBD1 (5 bases). CDR1 MDHEN and CDR2 SYDVKM come from the germline V gene. V was pared by 6 bases and J by 2 bases, with 11 bases between. The CDR3 contains 14 residues. For the CDR3, the DNA is TGTGCCAGCAGAGGGACGTGGGGCAATCAGCCCCAGCATTTT. Translation gives CASRGTWGNQPQHF.

As DNA, the CDR3 is TGTGCCAGCAGTGAACGGACAGGGAGGCCCTACGAGCAGTACTTC. This codes for CASSERTGRPYEQYF. The rearrangement links TRBV27 to TRBJ2-7; 8 positions agree with TRBD1. This CDR3 has 15 residues. Germline assignment: CDR1 MNHEY and CDR2 SMNVEV (reference sequence). V was pared by 5 bases and J by 2 bases, with 8 bases of the junction left unmatched.

The V gene is TRBV10-1, the J gene TRBJ2-1; no reliable D call. Trimming removed 4 bases from V and 3 bases from J, with 7 bases in between. This CDR3 region has 13 residues. Germline V gene data show CDR1 as WNHNN and CDR2 as SYGVQD (reference sequence). CDR3 residues: CASSGGFYNEQFF. CDR3 nucleotides: TGCGCCAGCAGTGGTGGCTTCTACAATGAGCAGTTCTTC.

Concerning this clone itself: This specimen includes other DNA sequences encoding the same CDR3. V usage is TRBV28 and J usage is TRBJ1-2; no clear D gene. Trimming removed 5 bases from V and 4 bases from J, with 8 bases in between. Germline V lookup: CDR1 MDHEN, CDR2 SYDVKM. The CDR3 has 12 amino acids. The CDR3 reads CASSPPGYGYTF. In DNA, the CDR3 is TGTGCCAGCAGTCCCCCCGGCTATGGCTACACCTTC.

J is TRBJ2-3 and V is TRBV5-1; 8 nucleotides agree with TRBD2. This CDR3 region has 16 residues. Germline-derived CDR1 and CDR2 are SGHRS and YFSETQ. V trimming: 3 bases; J trimming: 7 bases; junction bases outside the gene matches: 13. CDR3 coding DNA: TGCGCCAGCAGCTCTTTAGCGGGGAAGGTGTTGAATACGCAGTATTTT. This codes for CASSSLAGKVLNTQYF. The full variable domain, in which reference TRBV5-1 and TRBJ2-3 provide the parts outside the CDR3, is KAGVTQTPRYLIKTRGQQVTLSCSPISGHRSVSWYQQTPGQGLQFLFEYFSETQRNKGNFPGRFSGRQFSNSRSEMNVSTLELGDSALYLCASSSLAGKVLNTQYFGPGTRLTVL.

This chain links TRBV7-8 with TRBJ2-1; a possible D gene is TRBD1 (7 bases). Germline CDR1 is SGHVS and CDR2 is FQNEAQ. V was pared by 5 bases and J by 4 bases, with 18 bases between. This CDR3 has 16 residues. This chain's CDR3 is CASSPTLATGYNEQFF. The CDR3 DNA follows: TGTGCCAGCAGCCCCACGCTAGCGACAGGGTACAATGAGCAGTTCTTC.

The V call is TRBV25-1, the J call TRBJ1-4, with D tentatively TRBD1 (6 bases). The V end lost 8 bases, the J end lost 3 bases, and 13 bases lay between the germline ends. The length of the CDR3 is 14 residues. Germline CDR1 is MGHDK and CDR2 is SYGVNS. The CDR3, as DNA: TGTGCCAGCGGAACAGGGCGTCCTAATGAAAAACTGTTTTTT. Translating it yields CASGTGRPNEKLFF.

The chain is built from TRBV5-4 and TRBJ2-2, with TRBD2 matching 9 bases. The CDR3 has 14 residues. J gave up 6 bases and V 7 bases, and 7 bases lay outside the gene matches. Germline CDR1 and CDR2: SGHNT and YYREEE (reference sequence). CDR3 region: CASAAGGMPGELFF. The CDR3 region has the DNA TGTGCCAGCGCGGCGGGGGGGATGCCCGGGGAGCTGTTTTTT.

V usage is TRBV27 and J usage is TRBJ2-7, with 12 positions matching TRBD1. The CDR3 covers 14 residues. Germline V gives CDR1 MNHEY, CDR2 SMNVEV (reference sequence). Trimming took 6 bases from V and 6 from J; bases not matched to a gene: 6. CDR3 bases: TGTGCCAGCAGCCGGGACAGGGGGCTTTTCGAGCAGTACTTC. It is translated as CASSRDRGLFEQYF.

A note on this clone: Within the sample, other DNA sequences also encode this same CDR3. This sequence joins TRBV5-1 and TRBJ2-5; 8 positions match TRBD2. Germline V gene sequence: CDR1 SGHRS, CDR2 YFSETQ. The junction had 6 bases not matched to a gene; V was cut back by 0 bases and J by 2 bases. The CDR3 covers 16 residues. The CDR3 spells CASSLGTGGGQETQYF. The CDR3 nucleotides are TGCGCCAGCAGCTTGGGAACGGGAGGGGGACAAGAGACCCAGTACTTC.

The chain carries TRBV6-2 or TRBV6-3 and TRBJ1-6; 10 bases are shared with TRBD1. The germline V gene has CDR1 MNHEY and CDR2 SVGEGT. V shed 2 bases and J 7 bases; nucleotides not matched to a gene: 5. The CDR3 contains 16 residues. CDR3: CASSYEGQGKNSPLHF. In nucleotides, the CDR3 is TGTGCCAGCAGTTACGAGGGACAGGGGAAAAATTCACCCCTCCACTTT.